One TCR beta chain is described in this entry. No antigen is known for it. This record belongs to a study of cytomegalovirus exposure and HLA in healthy donors. Study results and limitations: Presence/absence results assume similar sequencing depth per donor, which may not hold.

The CDR3 contains 16 residues. V gave up 6 bases and J gave up 2 bases; unmatched junction bases: 8. Per germline, CDR1 LNHDA and CDR2 SQIVND (reference sequence). Donors in the study were healthy people who gave bone marrow. A multiplex PCR was run with 60 Vbeta primers and 13 Jbeta primers. Generated by immunoSEQ multiplex PCR, the TCRdb table keeps only in-frame clones and is missing some. The data contain around 96,000 clones, 64% of them singletons. This TCR was sampled from a man in his sixties in good health and CMV-seronegative. The sample taken for sequencing was PBMCs. The chain has TRBV19 and TRBJ1-5; 9 bases fit TRBD1. In DNA, the CDR3 is TGTGCCAGTAGATCGGAGGACAGGGGTGGCAATCAGCCCCAGCATTTT. Its translation: CASRSEDRGGNQPQHF. Filled out from reference TRBV19 and TRBJ1-5, the complete variable domain reads DGGITQSPKYLFRKEGQNVTLSCEQNLNHDAMYWYRQDPGQGLRLIYYSQIVNDFQKGDIAEGYSVSREKKESFPLTVTSAQKNPTAFYLCASRSEDRGGNQPQHFGDGTRLSIL.